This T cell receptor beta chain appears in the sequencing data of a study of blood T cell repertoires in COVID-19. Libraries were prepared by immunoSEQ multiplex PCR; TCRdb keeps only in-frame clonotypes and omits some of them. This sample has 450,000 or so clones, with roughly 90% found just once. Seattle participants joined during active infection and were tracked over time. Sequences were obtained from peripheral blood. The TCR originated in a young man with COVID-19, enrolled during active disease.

The DNA for the CDR3 is TGTGCCAGTAGTCGGCTAGCGGGGGCCTACGAGCAGTACTTC. Its protein product is CASSRLAGAYEQYF. The chain combines TRBV19 with TRBJ2-7, with TRBD2 matching 10 bases. With 5 bases clipped from V and 2 bases from J, the junction kept 3 bases outside the gene matches. Germline V gives CDR1 LNHDA, CDR2 SQIVND (reference sequence). The CDR3 extends over 14 amino acids.